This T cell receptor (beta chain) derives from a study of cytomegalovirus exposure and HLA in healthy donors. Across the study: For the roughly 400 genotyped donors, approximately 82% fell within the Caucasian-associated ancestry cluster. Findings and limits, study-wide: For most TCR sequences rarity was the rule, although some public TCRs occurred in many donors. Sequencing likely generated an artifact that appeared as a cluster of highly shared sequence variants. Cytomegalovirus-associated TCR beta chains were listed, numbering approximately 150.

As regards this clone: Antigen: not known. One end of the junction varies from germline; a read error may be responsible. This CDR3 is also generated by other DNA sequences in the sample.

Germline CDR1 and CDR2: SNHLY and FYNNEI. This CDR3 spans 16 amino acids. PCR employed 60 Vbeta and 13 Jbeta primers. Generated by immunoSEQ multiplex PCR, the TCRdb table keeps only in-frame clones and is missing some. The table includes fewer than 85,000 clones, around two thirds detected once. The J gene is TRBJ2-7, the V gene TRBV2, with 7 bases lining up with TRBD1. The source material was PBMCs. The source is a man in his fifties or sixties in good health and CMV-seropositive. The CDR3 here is CASRGMIGQDSYEQYF. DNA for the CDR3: TGTGCCAGCAGGGGCATGATAGGACAGGATTCCTACGAGCAGTATTTC.